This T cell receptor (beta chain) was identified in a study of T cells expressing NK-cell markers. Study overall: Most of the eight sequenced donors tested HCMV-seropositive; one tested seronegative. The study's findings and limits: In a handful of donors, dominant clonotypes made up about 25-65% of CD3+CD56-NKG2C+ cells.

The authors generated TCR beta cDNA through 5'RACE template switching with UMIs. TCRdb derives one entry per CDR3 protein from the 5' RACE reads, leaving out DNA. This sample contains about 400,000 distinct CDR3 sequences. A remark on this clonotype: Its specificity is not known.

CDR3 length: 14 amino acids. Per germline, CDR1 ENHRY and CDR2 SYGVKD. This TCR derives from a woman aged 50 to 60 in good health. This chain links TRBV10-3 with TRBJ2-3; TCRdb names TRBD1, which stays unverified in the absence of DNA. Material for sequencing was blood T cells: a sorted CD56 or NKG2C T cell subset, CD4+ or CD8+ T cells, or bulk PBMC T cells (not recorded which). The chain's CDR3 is CATRGDTLTDTQYF.